This is a list of T cell receptor beta chains from one sample in a study of T cell responses to AZD1222 COVID-19 vaccine. The assay was immunoSEQ multiplex PCR, and TCRdb's table has in-frame clones only and misses some. The repertoire holds approximately 110,000 clones, with 87% as singletons. The starting material was peripheral blood, obtained on day 0 of AZD1222 vaccination. Receptor source: an adult in good health. Both conserved end residues are part of each CDR3. Fields, in order: J gene, clone size, V gene, CDR3 length, D gene, CDR3 protein, CDR3 DNA. A D gene is named only where the DNA matches it firmly. Part of the rows lack a size; the others show once, few, many or a class for expanded clones.

TRBJ2-4	-	TRBV18	14	-	CASSPTVAKNIQYF	TGTGCCAGCTCACCAACCGTAGCCAAAAACATTCAGTACTTC
TRBJ1-1	-	TRBV6-5	13	-	CASSYSVDTEAFF	TGTGCCAGCAGTTACTCGGTAGACACTGAAGCTTTCTTT
TRBJ2-5	-	TRBV5-1	14	TRBD2	CASSLGGATETQYF	TGCGCCAGCAGCCTCGGGGGGGCCACCGAGACCCAGTACTTC
TRBJ1-1	-	TRBV2	12	-	CASSVTEFEAFF	TGTGCCAGCAGTGTGACGGAGTTCGAAGCTTTCTTT
TRBJ2-5	-	TRBV29-1	13	TRBD2	CSVASGSVETQYF	TGCAGCGTCGCTAGCGGGAGCGTTGAGACCCAGTACTTC
TRBJ2-3	-	TRBV25-1	16	TRBD2	CASSELAGVRVGTQYF	TGTGCCAGCAGTGAGCTAGCGGGAGTAAGGGTGGGTACGCAGTATTTT
TRBJ1-2	-	TRBV18	16	-	CASSPPNRGGGYGYTF	TGTGCCAGCTCACCACCGAATAGGGGAGGAGGCTATGGCTACACCTTC
TRBJ2-2	-	TRBV6-2/TRBV6-3	18	TRBD1	CASSYTRRDRAFAGELFF	TGTGCCAGCAGTTACACCCGCCGGGACAGAGCATTCGCCGGGGAGCTGTTTTTT
TRBJ2-1	once	TRBV5-4	13	-	CASSQPPIPGQFF	TGTGCCAGCAGCCAGCCCCCGATCCCTGGGCAGTTCTTC
TRBJ1-2	-	TRBV18	15	-	CASSPTSQGYYGYTF	TGTGCCAGCTCACCGACCTCACAGGGCTACTATGGCTACACCTTC
TRBJ1-1	-	TRBV5-1	12	-	CASSLESEVAFF	TGCGCCAGCAGCTTGGAGTCCGAGGTTGCTTTCTTT
TRBJ1-1	once	TRBV21-1	18	-	CASSSLVRPRTRVTEAFF	TGTGCCAGCAGCAGTTTAGTCAGACCTCGAACTAGAGTGACTGAAGCTTTCTTT
TRBJ1-2	-	TRBV4-3	16	TRBD1	CASSQDTGEGIYGYTF	TGCGCCAGCAGCCAAGATACAGGGGAGGGAATCTATGGCTACACCTTC
TRBJ2-2	-	TRBV7-2	15	-	CASSPGSHGTGELFF	TGTGCCAGCAGCCCGGGGTCTCATGGCACCGGGGAGCTGTTTTTT
TRBJ2-3	-	TRBV2	14	TRBD1	CASTQGQWTDTQYF	TGTGCCAGCACCCAGGGACAGTGGACAGATACGCAGTATTTT
TRBJ2-7	-	TRBV6-5	15	-	CASSYSTGPTYEQYF	TGTGCCAGCAGTTACTCGACAGGCCCAACCTACGAGCAGTACTTC
TRBJ1-1	-	TRBV28	13	-	CASKPGGVTEAFF	TGTGCCAGCAAACCGGGGGGGGTCACTGAAGCTTTCTTT
TRBJ2-1	-	TRBV20-1	10	-	CSAGVNEQFF	TGCAGTGCAGGGGTCAATGAGCAGTTCTTC
TRBJ1-2	once	TRBV2	15	-	CASSEGRSRLGGYTF	TGTGCCAGCAGTGAAGGCCGGTCGCGCCTGGGGGGCTACACCTTC
TRBJ2-2	-	TRBV7-9	15	TRBD1	CASSLGQGDTGELFF	TGTGCCAGCAGCTTAGGACAGGGGGACACCGGGGAGCTGTTTTTT
TRBJ1-3	-	TRBV18	16	-	CASSPPGRAGGNTIYF	TGTGCCAGCTCACCACCAGGCCGGGCTGGTGGAAACACCATATATTTT
TRBJ1-1	-	TRBV19	15	-	CASSILSGTWTEAFF	TGTGCCAGTAGTATATTGTCGGGCACCTGGACTGAAGCTTTCTTT
TRBJ1-1	once	TRBV25-1	13	-	CASSEFGGQGAFF	TGTGCCAGCAGTGAATTCGGGGGGCAGGGGGCTTTCTTT
TRBJ2-3	-	TRBV3-1/TRBV3-2	13	-	CASSPSAVNTQYF	TGTGCCAGCAGCCCCTCCGCTGTAAATACGCAGTATTTT
TRBJ2-1	-	TRBV5-1	14	TRBD1	CASSNGQEHNEQFF	TGCGCCAGCAGCAACGGACAGGAACACAATGAGCAGTTCTTC
TRBJ1-5	-	TRBV2	16	TRBD1	CASVRDRVYSNQPQHF	TGTGCCAGCGTAAGAGACAGGGTATATAGCAATCAGCCCCAGCATTTT
TRBJ2-5	-	TRBV7-2	13	-	CASSLGAKETQYF	TGTGCCAGCAGCTTAGGGGCCAAAGAGACCCAGTACTTC
TRBJ1-6	-	TRBV30	14	TRBD1	CAWSVTGDNSPLHF	TGTGCCTGGAGTGTAACAGGGGATAATTCACCCCTCCACTTT
TRBJ2-3	medium-sized	TRBV27	14	-	CASSPRLYTDTQYF	TGTGCCAGCAGTCCGAGACTATACACAGATACGCAGTATTTT
TRBJ2-1	-	TRBV11-2	13	-	CASTAGSYNEQFF	TGTGCCAGCACGGCAGGCTCCTACAATGAGCAGTTCTTC
TRBJ1-2	-	TRBV2	17	TRBD1	CASSELRGRGMDYGYTF	TGTGCCAGCAGTGAACTTAGGGGGCGCGGAATGGACTATGGCTACACCTTC
TRBJ2-1	once	TRBV9	14	-	CASSVVATRGKQFF	TGTGCCAGCAGCGTAGTCGCCACCCGGGGAAAGCAGTTCTTC
TRBJ1-2	-	TRBV28	17	-	CASSSGERRQAYYGYTF	TGTGCCAGCAGCTCCGGGGAAAGGCGCCAGGCGTACTATGGCTACACCTTC
TRBJ1-2	-	TRBV20-1	11	-	CSGSAPYGYTF	TGCAGTGGGAGCGCCCCCTATGGCTACACCTTC
TRBJ1-2	-	TRBV5-1	13	TRBD1	CASSRQGRDGYTF	TGCGCCAGCAGCCGACAGGGTCGAGATGGCTACACCTTC
TRBJ1-5	few	TRBV11-2	15	-	CASSIGGFSNQPQHF	TGTGCCAGCAGCATAGGAGGGTTTAGCAATCAGCCCCAGCATTTT
TRBJ2-1	-	TRBV7-2	15	TRBD2	CASSLRAGGPNEQFF	TGTGCCAGCAGCTTAAGGGCGGGGGGGCCTAATGAGCAGTTCTTC
TRBJ1-1	-	TRBV6-5	13	TRBD1	CASSYPGQGEAFF	TGTGCCAGCAGTTACCCAGGACAGGGTGAAGCTTTCTTT
TRBJ2-7	once	TRBV5-1	15	-	CASSLAGWSSYEQYF	TGCGCCAGCAGCTTGGCTGGGTGGAGCTCCTACGAGCAGTACTTC
TRBJ2-2	-	TRBV7-2	16	TRBD2	CASSHGGGVNTGELFF	TGTGCCAGCAGCCACGGCGGGGGAGTGAACACCGGGGAGCTGTTTTTT
TRBJ1-4	-	TRBV29-1	14	-	CSVRDSSTNEKLFF	TGCAGCGTTAGGGACTCCTCAACTAATGAAAAACTGTTTTTT